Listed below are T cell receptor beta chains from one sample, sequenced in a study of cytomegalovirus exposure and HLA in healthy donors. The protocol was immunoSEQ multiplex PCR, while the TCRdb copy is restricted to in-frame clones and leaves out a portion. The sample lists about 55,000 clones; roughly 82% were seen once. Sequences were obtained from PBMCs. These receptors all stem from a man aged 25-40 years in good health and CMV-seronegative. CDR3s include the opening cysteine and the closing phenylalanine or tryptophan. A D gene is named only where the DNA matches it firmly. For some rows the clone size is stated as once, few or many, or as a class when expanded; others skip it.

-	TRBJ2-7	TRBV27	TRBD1	CASSPISGQGTHEQYF	TGTGCCAGCAGTCCCATCTCGGGACAGGGAACGCACGAGCAGTACTTC
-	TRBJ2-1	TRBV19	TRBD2	CASSLTSGSRSYNEQFF	TGTGCCAGTAGTCTTACTAGCGGGAGTAGGTCCTACAATGAGCAGTTCTTC
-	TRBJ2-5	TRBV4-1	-	CARPCVQQETQYF	TGCGCCAGACCTTGCGTACAGCAAGAGACCCAGTACTTC
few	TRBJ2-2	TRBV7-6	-	CASSPIILAVEITGELFF	TGTGCCAGCAGCCCAATAATACTAGCCGTAGAAATTACCGGGGAGCTGTTTTTT
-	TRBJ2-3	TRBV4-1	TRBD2	CASSQEAGADTQYF	TGCGCCAGCAGCCAAGAGGCGGGGGCAGATACGCAGTATTTT
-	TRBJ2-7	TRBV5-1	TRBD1	CASSLTGAYEQYF	TGCGCCAGCAGCTTAACAGGGGCCTACGAGCAGTACTTC
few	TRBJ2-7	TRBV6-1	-	CASSQRTGLIYEQYF	TGTGCCAGCAGTCAACGGACTGGATTAATCTACGAGCAGTACTTC
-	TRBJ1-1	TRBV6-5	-	CASSYSTGSSAEAFF	TGTGCCAGCAGTTACTCAACAGGGAGCTCGGCCGAAGCTTTCTTT
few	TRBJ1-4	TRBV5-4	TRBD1	CASSSGTGGHEKLFF	TGTGCCAGCAGCTCTGGGACAGGGGGGCATGAAAAACTGTTTTTT
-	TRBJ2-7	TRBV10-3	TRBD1	CAISTDRGKYEQYF	TGTGCCATCAGTACGGACAGGGGCAAGTACGAGCAGTACTTC
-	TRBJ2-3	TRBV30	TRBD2	CAWSRLAATQYF	TGTGCCTGGAGTCGACTAGCGGCTACGCAGTATTTT
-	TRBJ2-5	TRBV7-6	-	CASSLLATSRGETQYF	TGTGCCAGCAGCTTATTGGCAACATCCCGAGGGGAGACCCAGTACTTC
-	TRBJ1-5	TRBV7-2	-	CASSLDQGGHQPQHF	TGTGCCAGCAGCTTAGACCAGGGTGGACATCAGCCCCAGCATTTT
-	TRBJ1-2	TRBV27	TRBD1	CASSRTGTASFGRGYTF	TGTGCCAGCAGCCGAACCGGGACAGCTTCTTTCGGGCGTGGCTACACCTTC
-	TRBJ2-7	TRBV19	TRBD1	CASEDRSSYEQYF	TGTGCCAGTGAGGACAGGAGCTCCTACGAGCAGTACTTC
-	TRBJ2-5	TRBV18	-	CASSPSGLEETQYF	TGTGCCAGCTCACCATCAGGTTTAGAGGAGACCCAGTACTTC
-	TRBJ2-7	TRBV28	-	CASSPGGSSYEQYF	TGTGCCAGCAGCCCCGGTGGGAGTTCTTACGAGCAGTACTTC
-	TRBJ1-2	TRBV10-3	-	CAITPAPVYYGYTF	TGTGCCATTACACCCGCACCAGTCTACTATGGCTACACCTTC
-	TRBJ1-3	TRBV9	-	CASSVSVPGSSGNTIYF	TGTGCCAGCAGCGTCTCCGTCCCGGGAAGCTCTGGAAACACCATATATTTT
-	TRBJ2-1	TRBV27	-	CASGIDRLYNEQFF	TGTGCCAGCGGAATTGACAGGTTATACAATGAGCAGTTCTTC
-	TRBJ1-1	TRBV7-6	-	CASSLARWGRGNTEAFF	TGTGCCAGCAGCTTAGCGCGTTGGGGCAGGGGGAACACTGAAGCTTTCTTT
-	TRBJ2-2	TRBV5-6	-	CASSLGGGELFF	TGTGCCAGCAGCTTGGGAGGCGGGGAGCTGTTTTTT
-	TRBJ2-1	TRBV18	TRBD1	CASSPRMSGGSGHNEQFF	TGTGCCAGCTCACCACGAATGTCAGGGGGTTCGGGACACAATGAGCAGTTCTTC
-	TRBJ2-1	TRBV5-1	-	CASTFVGANEQFF	TGCGCCAGCACCTTCGTGGGCGCCAATGAGCAGTTCTTC
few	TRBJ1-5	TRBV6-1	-	CASNSRGNSNQPQHF	TGTGCCAGCAACTCCAGGGGAAATAGCAATCAGCCCCAGCATTTT
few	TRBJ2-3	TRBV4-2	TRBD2	CASSQEVGLAGADTQYF	TGTGCCAGCAGCCAAGAGGTGGGCCTAGCGGGAGCAGATACGCAGTATTTT
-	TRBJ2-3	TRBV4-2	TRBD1	CASSQGQGTVNTDTQYF	TGTGCCAGCAGCCAAGGGCAGGGGACAGTTAACACAGATACGCAGTATTTT
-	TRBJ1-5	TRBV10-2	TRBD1	CASRGGSNQPQHF	TGCGCCTCCCGAGGGGGCAGCAATCAGCCCCAGCATTTT
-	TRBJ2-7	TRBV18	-	CASSPAPGSPYEQYF	TGTGCCAGCTCACCGGCCCCGGGGTCTCCCTACGAGCAGTACTTC
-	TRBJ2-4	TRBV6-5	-	CASSTLQGAKNIQYF	TGTGCCAGCAGTACCTTACAGGGAGCCAAAAACATTCAGTACTTC
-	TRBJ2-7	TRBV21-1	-	CASSKDGGGPAQPNYEQHF	TGTGCCAGCAGCAAAGATGGGGGAGGGCCGGCGCAGCCAAATTACGAGCAGCACTTC
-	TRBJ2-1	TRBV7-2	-	CASSPRQGGYNEQFF	TGTGCCAGCAGCCCGCGACAGGGAGGCTACAATGAGCAGTTCTTC
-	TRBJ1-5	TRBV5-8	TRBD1	CASTQGQYSNQPQHF	TGTGCCAGCACCCAGGGACAGTATAGCAATCAGCCCCAGCATTTT
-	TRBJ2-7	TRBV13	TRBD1	CASSLRQGAYEQYF	TGTGCCAGCAGCTTGAGGCAGGGGGCATACGAGCAGTACTTC
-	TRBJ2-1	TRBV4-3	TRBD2	CASSQESGRAKQFF	TGCGCCAGCAGCCAAGAAAGTGGGAGGGCCAAGCAGTTCTTC
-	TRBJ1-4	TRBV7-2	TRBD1	CASSPDRGNEKLFF	TGTGCCAGCAGCCCTGACAGGGGTAATGAAAAACTGTTTTTT
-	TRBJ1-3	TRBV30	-	CAWADSQGNTIYF	TGTGCCTGGGCGGACAGCCAAGGAAACACCATATATTTT